The clone carrying this T cell receptor (beta chain) was observed at least ten times. Its antigen is unidentified. This specimen belongs to a study of identical twins. Findings and caveats of the study: Analyses of zero insertions could be partly confounded by invariant MAIT and iNKT cells. Out-of-frame TCR alpha sharing observed in monozygotic twins exceeded model estimates.

The germline gives CDR1 MNHEY, CDR2 SMNVEV (reference sequence). Trimming pared 5 bases from V and 4 bases from J, leaving 14 bases between. There are 14 residues in the CDR3. TCRdb passed the 5' RACE reads through MiXCR, listing each CDR3 protein once. Of around 510,000 distinct CDR3 sequences detected, 14% appear once; the ten largest clones hold approximately 1%. These sequences were also reported in another study, on yellow fever vaccine responses in identical twins. As that report states: Reported findings indicate that twins' vaccine T cell responses seemed partially convergent, partially personalized.

The chain combines TRBV27 with TRBJ1-1, with unresolved D. Input material: CD4+ T cells sorted from blood. The TCR originated in a woman aged 18-35 years in good health. The DNA for the CDR3 is TGTGCCAGCAGTCCCATAGGCGGAGCCACTGAAGCTTTCTTT. This sequence encodes CASSPIGGATEAFF.